These 32 T cell receptor beta chains were all obtained from the same sample, sequenced in a study of blood T cells in healthy people across ages. Primers used in a second PCR of roughly 6 to 12 cycles were a sample-barcoded 5' primer and a J-beta primer mix. From the 5' RACE reads, TCRdb called clonotypes with MiXCR, one entry per CDR3 protein. The data show 700,000 to 950,000 distinct CDR3 sequences, roughly 64% seen once. Sample: blood. The receptors were gathered from a young man in good health.

This clonotype was detected only a few times. The chain has TRBV7-2 and TRBJ2-7; weak D call: TRBD2 (5 bases). With the DNA end fitting TRBJ2-5 better, the J assignment may be wrong. The CDR3 is 14 amino acids. CDR1 and CDR2 (germline): SGHTA, FQGNSA. The CDR3, as DNA: TGTGCCAGCAGCTTTTTTCGCCCGGGGGAGACCCAGTACTTC. This encodes CASSFFRPGETQYF.

This clonotype has just a few counts. This sequence joins TRBV6-5 and TRBJ1-2; maybe TRBD1 (5 bases). Trimming removed 2 bases at V and 7 bases at J, with 8 bases between. Germline-derived CDR1 and CDR2 are MNHEY and SVGAGI. CDR3 length: 12 residues. CDR3 loop: CASSYRGRGYTF. The CDR3 bases are TGTGCCAGCAGTTACAGGGGACGTGGCTACACCTTC.

This clonotype showed up just a few times. This chain connects TRBV20-1 to TRBJ2-7, with 8 bases lining up with TRBD1. Per germline, CDR1 DFQATT and CDR2 SNEGSKA (reference sequence). J was trimmed by 0 bases and V by 3 bases; bases with no gene match: 7. The CDR3 totals 15 residues. The CDR3 sequence: CSASGGQGASYEQYF. CDR3 sequence (DNA): TGCAGTGCTAGTGGGGGCCAGGGGGCCTCCTACGAGCAGTACTTC.

This chain's CDR3 is CASGTSTGYFYGYTF. DNA for the CDR3: TGTGCCAGCGGTACTTCTACAGGGTACTTCTATGGCTACACCTTC. The chain is built from TRBV27 and TRBJ1-2; possibly TRBD1 for D (6 bases). The CDR3 contains 15 residues. Germline V CDR1 and CDR2: MNHEY, SMNVEV (reference sequence). Trimming cost V 8 bases and J 4 bases, with 20 bases left between them.

This clonotype was observed a few times. The genes are TRBV20-1 and TRBJ2-3; 8 bases are shared with TRBD1. After removal of 5 bases from V and 3 bases from J, the junction contained 10 bases not matched to a gene. From germline, CDR1 is DFQATT and CDR2 SNEGSKA (reference sequence). The CDR3 length is 15 residues. CDR3 amino acids: CSASGQGTETDTQYF. CDR3 in DNA: TGCAGTGCTTCCGGACAGGGAACGGAGACAGATACGCAGTATTTT.

The chain links TRBV20-1 to TRBJ1-2; no clear D gene. The CDR3 covers 14 residues. V gave up 6 bases and J gave up 2 bases, with 16 bases separating them. Germline loops: CDR1 DFQATT, CDR2 SNEGSKA (reference sequence). Here the CDR3 reads CSALRSDANYGYTF. The CDR3 region has the DNA TGCAGTGCCCTTCGATCGGATGCGAACTATGGCTACACCTTC.

CDR3 residues: CSADGGTQYF. Here the CDR3 DNA reads TGCAGTGCTGACGGGGGTACGCAGTATTTT. The rearrangement uses TRBV20-1 and TRBJ2-3, with D possibly TRBD2 on 6 matching bases. Germline-derived CDR1 and CDR2 are DFQATT and SNEGSKA (reference sequence). Trimming shortened V by 5 bases and J by 8 bases, and 8 bases separated the two germline ends. There are 10 residues in the CDR3.

This chain connects TRBV5-6 to TRBJ2-5, with a weak D call TRBD2 (5 bases). V was trimmed by 5 bases and J by 2 bases, leaving 16 bases between them. Germline values: CDR1 SGHDT, CDR2 YYEEEE. This CDR3 comprises 15 residues. CDR3 sequence (DNA): TGTGCCAGCAGAGAACGACTATCATCTCAAGAGACCCAGTACTTC. This gives the protein CASRERLSSQETQYF.

This clonotype was found a few times. The rearrangement uses TRBV7-2 and TRBJ2-7, with TRBD2 matching 8 bases. CDR1 is SGHTA, CDR2 FQGNSA, per germline. V was clipped by 1 base and J by 5 bases; unmatched bases: 7. The CDR3 extends over 15 amino acids. The CDR3: CASSLVPGGINEQYF. Written as DNA, the CDR3 is TGTGCCAGCAGCTTAGTTCCGGGAGGGATTAACGAGCAGTACTTC.

The gene calls are TRBV20-1 and TRBJ1-2, with 8 bases that match TRBD1. With V trimmed by 0 bases and J by 8 bases, 5 bases remained unmatched. Germline CDR1 and CDR2: DFQATT and SNEGSKA (reference sequence). The CDR3 runs to 13 residues. The CDR3 DNA follows: TGCAGTGCTAGAGACAGGGGGCGTGGGGGCTACACCTTC. Protein: CSARDRGRGGYTF.

This clonotype was observed a few times. This chain connects TRBV15 to TRBJ2-7; TRBD1 aligns across 7 bases. V trimming: 3 bases; J trimming: 3 bases; junction bases outside the gene matches: 8. CDR3 length: 15 residues. The V gene's germline CDR1 is LNHNV and CDR2 YYDKDF (reference sequence). The CDR3 DNA is TGTGCCACCAGCAGGGGTGGACAGGCTAGCTACGAGCAGTACTTC. Translated: CATSRGGQASYEQYF.

This chain connects TRBV7-2 to TRBJ2-7; unclear D gene. This CDR3 spans 15 amino acids. Trimming took 4 bases from V and 2 from J, leaving 15 bases between them. Looked up from germline, CDR1 is SGHTA and CDR2 is FQGNSA. The CDR3 reads CASSWAGLSAYEQYF. CDR3 DNA sequence: TGTGCCAGCAGCTGGGCCGGGCTTTCCGCCTACGAGCAGTACTTC. Full variable domain (remainder filled in from reference TRBV7-2 and TRBJ2-7): GAGVSQSPSNKVTEKGKDVELRCDPISGHTALYWYRQSLGQGLEFLIYFQGNSAPDKSGLPSDRFSAERTGGSVSTLTIQRTQQEDSAVYLCASSWAGLSAYEQYFGPGTRLTVT.

The chain couples TRBV20-1 to TRBJ2-6; D remains ambiguous. Trimming removed 1 base at V and 1 base at J, with 5 bases between. CDR3 length: 14 residues. Germline V CDR1 and CDR2: DFQATT, SNEGSKA (reference sequence). The CDR3: CSARVGSGANVLTF. The CDR3 bases are TGCAGTGCTAGAGTAGGGTCTGGGGCCAACGTCCTGACTTTC.

V usage is TRBV2 and J usage is TRBJ1-2; no reliable D call. The CDR3 spans 14 residues. The germline CDR1 and CDR2 sequences are SNHLY and FYNNEI. The ends were cut back, 3 bases at V and 6 bases at J, with 14 bases in the middle. The CDR3 loop reads CASSELGSKNGYTF. In DNA form, the CDR3 reads TGTGCCAGCAGTGAGCTGGGTTCGAAAAATGGCTACACCTTC.

In DNA, the CDR3 is TGTGCCAGCAGCTTAAAGGGTTCGGGGAACAATCAGCCCCAGCATTTT. It codes for CASSLKGSGNNQPQHF. The V gene is TRBV7-8, the J gene TRBJ1-5, with D hard to call. With 2 bases removed from V and 3 bases from J, the gap between germline ends came to 14 bases. Per the germline V gene, CDR1 is SGHVS and CDR2 is FQNEAQ. The CDR3 totals 16 residues.

This clonotype was observed a few times. This chain joins TRBV27 and TRBJ2-7, with TRBD1 as a possible D gene (5 bases). V lost 3 bases, J lost 4 bases, and 13 bases lay in between. The germline V gene encodes CDR1 MNHEY and CDR2 SMNVEV (reference sequence). The CDR3 runs to 14 residues. In DNA, the CDR3 is TGTGCCAGCAGTTTTGGCAGGGAAGGTTACGAGCAGTACTTC. It translates to CASSFGREGYEQYF.

This sequence joins TRBV4-2 and TRBJ2-4, with TRBD2 as a possible D gene (6 bases). CDR3 size: 14 residues. V lost 4 bases to trimming and J lost 5 bases, with 12 bases between them. CDR1 and CDR2 from the germline V gene are LGHNA and YNFKEQ. This chain's CDR3 is CASSPRGMENIQYF. In nucleotides, the CDR3 is TGTGCCAGCAGCCCCCGGGGGATGGAAAACATTCAGTACTTC.

V is TRBV12-3 or TRBV12-4 and J is TRBJ1-1, with 12 bases identical to TRBD1. This CDR3 has 16 residues. V gave up 10 bases and J gave up 0 bases; unmatched junction bases: 9. The CDR3: CATQGQGAPMNTEAFF. Here the CDR3 DNA reads TGTGCCACCCAGGGACAGGGGGCTCCTATGAACACTGAAGCTTTCTTT.

This clonotype was seen more than once but under ten times. CDR3 sequence (DNA): TGCAGTGCTAGCCTGTTGGGACTAGCGGGAGGTCGTTCCTACAATGAGCAGTTCTTC. Amino acids: CSASLLGLAGGRSYNEQFF. V gene TRBV20-1 combines with J gene TRBJ2-1, with TRBD2 matching 15 bases. V trimming: 3 bases; J trimming: 1 base; junction bases outside the gene matches: 10. The length of the CDR3 is 19 residues. CDR1 and CDR2 (germline): DFQATT, SNEGSKA (reference sequence).

This sequence joins TRBV5-1 and TRBJ2-4, with TRBD1 matching 9 bases. V shed 4 bases, J shed 5 bases, and the junction held 7 bases outside the gene matches. The CDR3 is made up of 15 amino acids. Germline CDR1 reads SGHRS; CDR2 reads YFSETQ. CDR3 sequence reads: CASSIQGAPENIQYF. Written as DNA, the CDR3 is TGCGCCAGCAGCATACAGGGGGCGCCGGAAAACATTCAGTACTTC.

This clonotype was observed a few times. The chain recombines TRBV7-8 with TRBJ2-7; weak D call: TRBD2 (6 bases). Trimming removed 8 bases from V and 5 bases from J, with 19 bases in between. The CDR3 spans 14 residues. Looked up from germline, CDR1 is SGHVS and CDR2 is FQNEAQ. The CDR3 bases are TGTGCCAGCGGTACTCGAACGGGAGCAGACGAGCAGTACTTC. Its translation: CASGTRTGADEQYF. The entire variable domain, with the rest obtained from reference TRBV7-8 and TRBJ2-7, is as follows: GAGVSQSPRYKVAKRGQDVALRCDPISGHVSLFWYQQALGQGPEFLTYFQNEAQLDKSGLPSDRFFAERPEGSVSTLKIQRTQQEDSAVYLCASGTRTGADEQYFGPGTRLTVT.

This clonotype was seen a few times. This rearrangement joins TRBV6-1 to TRBJ2-1; no firm D call. Germline CDR1 is MNHNS and CDR2 is SASEGT. Trimming shortened V by 2 bases and J by 10 bases, and 6 bases separated the two germline ends. The CDR3 covers 11 residues. The chain's CDR3 is CASSELQEQFF. The CDR3 coding sequence is TGTGCCAGCAGTGAACTTCAAGAGCAGTTCTTC.

There are a few counts of this clonotype. V gene TRBV7-2 combines with J gene TRBJ1-6, with D hard to call. V dropped 1 base and J dropped 7 bases, with 5 bases sitting between them. The germline gives CDR1 SGHTA, CDR2 FQGNSA. The CDR3 is 13 amino acids. The CDR3 loop reads CASSLVVNSPLHF. In DNA form, the CDR3 reads TGTGCCAGCAGCTTAGTGGTGAATTCACCCCTCCACTTT.

The chain is built from TRBV4-2 and TRBJ2-3; D gene unclear. Germline CDR1 and CDR2: LGHNA and YNFKEQ. The V end was cut by 0 bases, the J end by 4 bases, with 11 bases between. The CDR3 sequence is 15 residues long. The CDR3 DNA reads as TGTGCCAGCAGCCAAGAGGGTTTGGGCCCAGATACGCAGTATTTT. This codes for CASSQEGLGPDTQYF.

This chain joins TRBV19 and TRBJ1-4; D uncertain. Germline V gives CDR1 LNHDA, CDR2 SQIVND (reference sequence). With 8 bases removed from V and 5 bases from J, the gap between germline ends came to 12 bases. The CDR3 sequence is 13 residues long. In DNA, the CDR3 is TGTGCCAGTGGGAGAGCGGAGAATGAAAAACTGTTTTTT. Translating it yields CASGRAENEKLFF.

In DNA, the CDR3 is TGTGCCAGCTCACCACCGGTGGGTGCTTATAATGAGCAGTACTTC. Encoded protein: CASSPPVGAYNEQYF. The chain employs TRBV18 and TRBJ2-5, with D hard to call. Trimming removed 0 bases at V and 11 bases at J, with 19 bases between. This CDR3 contains 15 residues. Looked up from germline, CDR1 is KGHSH and CDR2 is LQKENI.

V usage is TRBV6-2 or TRBV6-3 and J usage is TRBJ1-5; D remains ambiguous. This CDR3 comprises 13 residues. Germline-derived CDR1 and CDR2 are MNHEY and SVGEGT. Trimming cost V 6 bases and J 9 bases, with 15 bases left between them. In DNA, the CDR3 is TGTGCCAGCAGCCCCTACACCCGGGGGCCCCAGCATTTT. Translation gives CASSPYTRGPQHF.

The DNA for the CDR3 is TGTGCCGCACACACAGGGGTCTCGAACACCGGGGAGCTGTTTTTT. Translation gives CAAHTGVSNTGELFF. The gene calls are TRBV10-3 and TRBJ2-2, with 7 bases matching TRBD1. CDR1 is ENHRY and CDR2 is SYGVKD in the germline V gene. This CDR3 comprises 15 residues. Trimming at V came to 11 bases and at J to 0 bases, leaving 9 bases not matched to a gene.

This clonotype has more than one count but fewer than ten. This chain uses TRBV7-2 with TRBJ2-3; TRBD2 is a possible D gene (6 bases). Deletions cut 4 bases from V and 3 bases from J, with 14 bases between. Germline V lookup: CDR1 SGHTA, CDR2 FQGNSA. The CDR3 extends over 15 amino acids. CDR3 nucleotide sequence: TGTGCCAGCAGCTCCCGGGAGACAGTGACAGATACGCAGTATTTT. Its translation: CASSSRETVTDTQYF. Variable domain in full (rest from reference TRBV7-2 and TRBJ2-3): GAGVSQSPSNKVTEKGKDVELRCDPISGHTALYWYRQSLGQGLEFLIYFQGNSAPDKSGLPSDRFSAERTGGSVSTLTIQRTQQEDSAVYLCASSSRETVTDTQYFGPGTRLTVL.

This clonotype was seen ten or more times. The chain links TRBV10-1 to TRBJ2-3; TRBD1 agrees at 7 bases. This CDR3 has 13 amino acids. Germline V lookup: CDR1 WNHNN, CDR2 SYGVQD (reference sequence). V lost 2 bases and J lost 9; bases outside the gene matches: 5. The CDR3 sequence is CASSEDRENTQYF. CDR3 nucleotides: TGCGCCAGCAGTGAGGACAGGGAGAACACGCAGTATTTT.

Comment on this clonotype: A read error may account for a junction end that differs from germline. The chain couples TRBV27 to TRBJ2-7; D possibly corresponds to TRBD1 (6 bases). The CDR3 is 15 amino acids. From germline, CDR1 is MNHEY and CDR2 SMNVEV (reference sequence). The DNA for the CDR3 is TGTGCCAGCAGTGTATCGGGACACGTTTCCTACGAGCAGTACTTC. The encoded protein is CASSVSGHVSYEQYF.

Only one count was recorded for this clonotype. J is TRBJ2-7 and V is TRBV10-3; the match to TRBD2 covers 9 bases. TRBJ2-5 explains the end of the DNA better; the J call may be wrong. This CDR3 contains 17 residues. Germline CDR1 and CDR2: ENHRY and SYGVKD. CDR3 DNA sequence: TGTGCCATCAGTGAGGGCCTCTGGCGGGGGGGCCGAGAGACCCAGTACTTC. Residues: CAISEGLWRGGRETQYF.